The clone carrying this TCR beta chain has ten or more counts. Its antigen remains unidentified. The data belong to a study of T cell clonality in common variable immunodeficiency. Heparinized whole blood, roughly 5 to 8.5 ml, came from each donor. Study results and limitations: Reportedly, TCR beta sequences from common variable immunodeficiency showed fewer deletions and N-nucleotide insertions. CVID subjects had higher TCRbeta clonality than healthy controls, most marked in about a third.

Sequencing input was equivalent genomic DNA from CVID and controls. The table came from immunoSEQ multiplex PCR; TCRdb's copy has only in-frame clones and leaves some out. Captured here are approximately 60,000 clones, none seen once; the top ten comprise about 0.8%. The specimen sequenced was peripheral blood mononuclear cells. This TCR came from a person aged 18 to 75 in good health.

The covered CDR3 bases are TGCGCCAGCAGCGCCCGCAGCGGGGAATTAGGTACTGAA. Translated, it gives CASSARSGELGTE. The entire CDR3 sequence reads CASSARSGELGTEAFF. The chain recombines TRBV5-1 with TRBJ1-1; D unresolved. The CDR3 extends 3 residues past the end of the read, so its final part is completed from the germline J gene. The CDR3 has 16 residues. Trimming pared 4 bases from V and 5 bases from J, leaving 21 bases between. The germline gives CDR1 SGHRS, CDR2 YFSETQ.